These 4 T cell receptor beta chains were all obtained from the same sample, sequenced in a study of identical twins. MiXCR, run by TCRdb on the 5' RACE reads, gives a single entry per CDR3 protein. In the table there are around 290,000 distinct CDR3 sequences, 9.5% of which are singletons. These data were also filed under a second study, of yellow fever vaccine responses in identical twins.

What was sequenced was CD8+ T cells sorted from blood. All receptors derive from a woman between 18 and 29 years old in good health.

This clonotype was recorded at least ten times. This chain joins TRBV27 and TRBJ1-2, with 8 bases fitting TRBD1. V gave up 0 bases and J gave up 5 bases; unmatched junction bases: 2. The CDR3 loop spans 14 amino acids. Germline V gene data show CDR1 as MNHEY and CDR2 as SMNVEV (reference sequence). The CDR3 coding sequence is TGTGCCAGCAGTTTATCGACAGGGGAGTATGGCTACACCTTC. Translated: CASSLSTGEYGYTF.

This clonotype was detected a few times. The chain is built from TRBV27 and TRBJ2-3, with 12 bases that match TRBD2. The CDR3 has 15 amino acids. In germline, CDR1 is MNHEY, CDR2 SMNVEV (reference sequence). Losses at the gene ends were 7 bases for V and 4 bases for J; bases not matched to a gene: 6. The CDR3 DNA sequence: TGTGCCAGCACCCCGACTAGCGGGAGTGCAGATACGCAGTATTTT. Encoded protein: CASTPTSGSADTQYF.

In this sample, this clonotype turned up a few times. The chain employs TRBV20-1 and TRBJ2-2; 9 positions agree with TRBD1. Germline V gene lookup returns CDR1 DFQATT and CDR2 SNEGSKA (reference sequence). This CDR3 is built from 16 residues. With 3 bases clipped from V and 2 bases from J, the junction kept 7 bases outside the gene matches. CDR3 in DNA: TGCAGTGCTAGCTCCGGGACAGGGAGCAACACCGGGGAGCTGTTTTTT. This translates into CSASSGTGSNTGELFF.

V usage is TRBV29-1 and J usage is TRBJ1-2; possibly TRBD1 for D (5 bases). CDR1 and CDR2 (germline): SQVTM, ANQGSEA. V shed 4 bases and J shed 7 bases, with 13 bases lying between them. The CDR3 has 12 amino acids. As DNA, the CDR3 is TGCAGCGTTGTAGGGACGGCGGGTGGCTACACCTTC. The encoded protein is CSVVGTAGGYTF.